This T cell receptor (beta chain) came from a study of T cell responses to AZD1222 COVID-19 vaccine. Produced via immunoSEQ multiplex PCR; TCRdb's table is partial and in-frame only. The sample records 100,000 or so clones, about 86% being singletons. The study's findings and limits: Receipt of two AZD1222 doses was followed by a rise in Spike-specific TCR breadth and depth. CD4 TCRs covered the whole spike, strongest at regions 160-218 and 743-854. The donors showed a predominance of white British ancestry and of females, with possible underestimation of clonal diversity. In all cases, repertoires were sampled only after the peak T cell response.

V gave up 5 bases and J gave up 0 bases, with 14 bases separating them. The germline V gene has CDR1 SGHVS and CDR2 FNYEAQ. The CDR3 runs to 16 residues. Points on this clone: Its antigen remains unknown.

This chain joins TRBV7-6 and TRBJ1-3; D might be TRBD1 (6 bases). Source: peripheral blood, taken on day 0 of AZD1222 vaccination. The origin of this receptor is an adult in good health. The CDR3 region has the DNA TGTGCCAGCAGCCCAGGACAGCCCATCTCTGGAAACACCATATATTTT. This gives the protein CASSPGQPISGNTIYF.